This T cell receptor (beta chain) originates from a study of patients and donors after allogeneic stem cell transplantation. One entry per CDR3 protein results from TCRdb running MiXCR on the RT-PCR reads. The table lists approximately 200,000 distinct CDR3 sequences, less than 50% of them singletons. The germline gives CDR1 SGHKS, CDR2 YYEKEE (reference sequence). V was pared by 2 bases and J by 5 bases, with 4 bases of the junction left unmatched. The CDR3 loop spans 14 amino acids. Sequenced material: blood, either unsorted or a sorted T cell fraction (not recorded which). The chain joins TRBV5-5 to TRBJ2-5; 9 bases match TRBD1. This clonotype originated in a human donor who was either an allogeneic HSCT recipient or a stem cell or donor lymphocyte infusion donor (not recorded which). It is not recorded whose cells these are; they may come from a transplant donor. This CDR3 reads CASSFFGTGETQYF. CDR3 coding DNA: TGTGCCAGCAGCTTTTTTGGGACAGGGGAGACCCAGTACTTC.